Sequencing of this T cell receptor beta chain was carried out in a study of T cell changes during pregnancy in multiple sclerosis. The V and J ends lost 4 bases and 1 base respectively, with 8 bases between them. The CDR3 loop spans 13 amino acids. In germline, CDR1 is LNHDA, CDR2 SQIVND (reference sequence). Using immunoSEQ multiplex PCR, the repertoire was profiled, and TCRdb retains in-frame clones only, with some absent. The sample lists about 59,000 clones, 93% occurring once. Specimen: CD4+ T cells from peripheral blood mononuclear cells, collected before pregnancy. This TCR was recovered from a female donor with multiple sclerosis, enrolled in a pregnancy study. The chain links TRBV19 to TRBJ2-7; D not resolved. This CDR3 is CASSTDGSYEQYF. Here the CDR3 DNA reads TGTGCCAGTAGTACAGACGGGTCCTACGAGCAGTACTTC.